These 17 T cell receptor beta chains originate from one sample sequenced in a study of blood T cells in healthy people across ages (dated by TCRdb to 2015 to 2017). Preparation of the library involved 5' RACE. The sequencing machine was an Illumina HiSeq 2500. The second PCR ran for about 6 to 11 cycles and used a J-beta primer mix along with a sample-barcoded 5' primer. Clones were called with MiXCR by TCRdb after fastp trimmed the public reads at Q25, and only in-frame beta chains were retained. Each CDR3 protein appears once, grouped with its most common genes and DNA. Here the sample has 600,000 to 650,000 distinct CDR3 sequences; 58% occur a single time. In total, the top ten clones hold 30% to 40% of the sample. The sequenced sample consisted of blood. The receptors come from a man aged 55 to 70 in good health.

This clonotype was recorded a few times. The rearrangement joins TRBV12-3 or TRBV12-4 to TRBJ2-3, with TRBD2 matching 7 bases. This CDR3 comprises 15 residues. The V gene end was trimmed by 6 bases and the J gene end by 4 bases; junction bases not matched to a gene: 10. CDR3 coding DNA: TGTGCCAGCAGCCCAACCGGACTAGTTGCAGATACGCAGTATTTT. This sequence encodes CASSPTGLVADTQYF.

This clonotype has only a few counts. The rearrangement uses TRBV20-1 and TRBJ2-1; D ambiguous. The CDR3 contains 15 residues. Trimming removed 7 bases at V and 0 bases at J, with 16 bases between. The germline CDR1 and CDR2 sequences are DFQATT and SNEGSKA (reference sequence). The CDR3 coding sequence is TGCAGTGTCGACCCACTTGTGAGCTCCTACAATGAGCAGTTCTTC. Residues: CSVDPLVSSYNEQFF.

This chain uses TRBV5-1 with TRBJ2-5; D not certain. CDR1 is SGHRS, CDR2 YFSETQ, per germline. The germline V and J ends were trimmed by 4 bases and 4 bases, with 11 bases remaining between them. The CDR3 runs 13 residues. The CDR3 nucleotides read TGCGCCAGCAGCCCAGAAAGGAGAGAGACCCAGTACTTC. Its protein is CASSPERRETQYF.

The chain links TRBV9 to TRBJ2-1; D is unresolved. The CDR3 sequence is 14 residues long. CDR1 is SGDLS, CDR2 YYNGEE, per germline. Trimming cost V 6 bases and J 6 bases, with 16 bases left between them. CDR3 protein: CASTRDSTGNEQFF. The CDR3 DNA follows: TGTGCCAGCACAAGAGACTCAACGGGCAATGAGCAGTTCTTC.

The gene calls are TRBV6-1 and TRBJ2-1, with 7 bases matching TRBD2. This CDR3 region has 15 residues. The J segment lost 4 bases and the V segment lost 2 bases, leaving 5 bases of the junction unmatched. Germline assignment: CDR1 MNHNS and CDR2 SASEGT. This CDR3 is CASSELWGGYNEQFF. The DNA of the CDR3 is TGTGCCAGCAGTGAATTGTGGGGGGGGTACAATGAGCAGTTCTTC.

This clonotype appeared a few times. V is TRBV20-1 and J is TRBJ2-7, with D possibly being TRBD2 (5 bases). The CDR3 has 13 amino acids. Germline values: CDR1 DFQATT, CDR2 SNEGSKA (reference sequence). V dropped 1 base and J dropped 5 bases, with 12 bases sitting between them. The CDR3 sequence: CSARGGYGNEQYF. The CDR3 DNA follows: TGCAGTGCTAGAGGAGGGTATGGAAACGAGCAGTACTTC.

This clonotype has only a few counts. This chain joins TRBV20-1 and TRBJ2-7, with TRBD2 identical over 11 bases. The CDR3 contains 13 residues. After removal of 3 bases from V and 2 bases from J, the junction contained 0 bases not matched to a gene. Germline assignment: CDR1 DFQATT and CDR2 SNEGSKA (reference sequence). CDR3 amino acids: CSARTSGAYEQYF. CDR3 sequence (DNA): TGCAGTGCTAGGACTAGCGGGGCCTACGAGCAGTACTTC.

The chain has TRBV7-2 and TRBJ2-5; perhaps TRBD2 as D (6 bases). The CDR3 contains 12 residues. Germline V CDR1 and CDR2: SGHTA, FQGNSA. Written as DNA, the CDR3 is TGTGCTGGTGCGGGGAATCAAGAGACCCAGTACTTC. Translating gives CAGAGNQETQYF.

This clonotype was detected only a few times. This rearrangement joins TRBV12-3 or TRBV12-4 to TRBJ2-1; no firm D call. This CDR3 is built from 11 residues. Trimming removed 5 bases from V and 5 bases from J, with 4 bases in between. The chain's CDR3 is CASSTNNEQFF. CDR3 nucleotide sequence: TGTGCCAGCAGTACCAACAATGAGCAGTTCTTC.

The table lists this clonotype with a count of one. This chain uses TRBV6-6 with TRBJ1-6, with a tentative D call TRBD1 (5 bases). Germline V lookup: CDR1 MNHNY, CDR2 SVGAGI (reference sequence). The ends were cut back, 3 bases at V and 10 bases at J, with 10 bases in the middle. This CDR3 region has 13 residues. CDR3 amino acids: CASSYEGVSPLHF. The CDR3 nucleotides read TGTGCCAGCAGTTATGAAGGGGTCTCACCCCTCCACTTT.

Many counts were recorded for this clonotype. V usage is TRBV20-1 and J usage is TRBJ1-6; D is possibly TRBD1 (6 bases). CDR3 length: 17 amino acids. The V gene lost 1 base and the J gene lost 2 bases, with 15 bases spanning the gap. The germline V gene has CDR1 DFQATT and CDR2 SNEGSKA (reference sequence). The CDR3 DNA is TGCAGTGCTAGAGCAGAACAGGGAAACACCTATAATTCACCCCTCCACTTT. Translation gives CSARAEQGNTYNSPLHF.

The chain recombines TRBV6-5 with TRBJ2-3; D gene ambiguous. Germline V gives CDR1 MNHEY, CDR2 SVGAGI. The germline V and J ends were trimmed by 6 bases and 5 bases, with 6 bases remaining between them. This CDR3 is 11 amino acids long. The CDR3 region has the DNA TGTGCCAGCAGCGGAGTAGATACGCAGTATTTT. This translates into CASSGVDTQYF.

This clonotype has a handful of counts. The rearrangement uses TRBV3-1 and TRBJ2-4; D is tentatively TRBD1 or TRBD2 (6 bases each). CDR3 length equals 14 residues. Germline lookup yields CDR1 LGHDT and CDR2 YNNKEL (reference sequence). Trimming took off 1 base at V and 6 bases at J, with 10 bases between the two ends. The CDR3 DNA sequence: TGTGCCAGCAGCCAAGGAGGGGGAGGAAACATTCAGTACTTC. Its protein is CASSQGGGGNIQYF. Supplemented by reference TRBV3-1 and TRBJ2-4, the full variable domain reads DTAVSQTPKYLVTQMGNDKSIKCEQNLGHDTMYWYKQDSKKFLKIMFSYNNKELIINETVPNRFSPKSPDKAHLNLHINSLELGDSAVYFCASSQGGGGNIQYFGAGTRLSVL.

The sample holds a few counts of this clonotype. This rearrangement joins TRBV6-2 or TRBV6-3 to TRBJ1-2, with D perhaps matching TRBD1 (6 bases). The CDR3 spans 15 residues. In germline, CDR1 is MNHEY, CDR2 SVGEGT. V dropped 6 bases and J dropped 4 bases, with 18 bases sitting between them. The CDR3 DNA reads as TGTGCCAGCAGCCGACAGGAGCCTAACCTCTATGGCTACACCTTC. This translates into CASSRQEPNLYGYTF.

The chain uses TRBV7-9 and TRBJ2-2; D may correspond to TRBD1 or TRBD2 (5 bases each). The CDR3 totals 15 residues. Germline assignment: CDR1 SEHNR and CDR2 FQNEAQ (reference sequence). V lost 3 bases, J lost 7 bases, and 15 bases lay in between. As DNA, the CDR3 is TGTGCCAGCAGCTTGCCGGTCGGGGCGAGCGGGGAGCTGTTTTTT. Translating gives CASSLPVGASGELFF. The full variable domain, completed using reference TRBV7-9 and TRBJ2-2, is DTGVSQNPRHKITKRGQNVTFRCDPISEHNRLYWYRQTLGQGPEFLTYFQNEAQLEKSRLLSDRFSAERPKGSFSTLEIQRTEQGDSAMYLCASSLPVGASGELFFGEGSRLTVL.

The V and J genes are TRBV18 and TRBJ1-1; TRBD1 agrees at 9 bases. J was trimmed by 1 base and V by 6 bases; bases with no gene match: 6. The length of the CDR3 is 15 residues. CDR1 KGHSH and CDR2 LQKENI come from the germline V gene. CDR3 nucleotide sequence: TGTGCCAGCTCGGGACAGGGAATGAGGAACACTGAAGCTTTCTTT. Encoded protein: CASSGQGMRNTEAFF.

This clonotype was seen more than once but under ten times. The gene calls are TRBV10-3 and TRBJ2-5; 9 positions agree with TRBD2. This CDR3 contains 13 residues. Looked up from germline, CDR1 is ENHRY and CDR2 is SYGVKD. V dropped 3 bases and J dropped 5; count of bases not matched to a gene: 1. This chain's CDR3 is CAISESGRETQYF. The CDR3 region has the DNA TGTGCCATCAGTGAAAGCGGGAGGGAGACCCAGTACTTC.